The clone carrying this TCR beta chain was observed many times. This sample is drawn from a study of neurological immune-mediated disorders. Study-wide background: The multiple sclerosis group of some 35 included around 30 relapsing-remitting and 3 secondary progressive patients.

Preparation of the unsorted libraries drew on 2 million PBMCs stored at -80 C. TCRdb called the 5' RACE reads again in MiXCR, with one record for every CDR3 protein. The data show around 30,000 distinct CDR3 sequences, around 1.5% seen once. The specimen sequenced was PBMCs. The origin of this receptor is a woman in her 30s with multiple sclerosis.

CDR3 amino acids: CASSAQFRTGSGYGYTF. Written as DNA, the CDR3 is TGTGCCAGCAGCGCCCAATTTAGGACAGGGTCGGGCTATGGCTACACCTTC. This chain links TRBV7-6 with TRBJ1-2; 8 nucleotides line up with TRBD1. CDR1 is SGHVS and CDR2 is FNYEAQ in the germline V gene. The CDR3 length is 17 residues. The J segment lost 4 bases and the V segment lost 5 bases, leaving 15 bases of the junction unmatched.